The 18 T cell receptor beta chains below were found in one sample sequenced in a study of T cell clones after liver transplantation. Repertoires were generated with immunoSEQ multiplex PCR, while TCRdb's copy carries only in-frame clones and drops some. The sample contains tens of thousands of clones, less than 75% of which appear only once. Sequenced here: CD4+ T cells from blood, sampled at the 22-month timepoint. The receptor source for this set is a human patient who received a liver transplant. These T cells may partly come from the graft donor.

The CDR3 DNA sequence: TGTGCCAGCAGTGAAGCGCTTGGGTCTCCCGGCGGCGATGAGCAGTTCTTC. Its protein is CASSEALGSPGGDEQFF. The V and J genes are TRBV2 and TRBJ2-1; D uncertain. This CDR3 contains 17 residues. CDR1 SNHLY and CDR2 FYNNEI come from the germline V gene. Trimming removed 0 bases from V and 8 bases from J, with 20 bases in between.

The chain uses TRBV2 and TRBJ2-7; D unclear. V dropped 1 base and J dropped 0 bases, with 10 bases sitting between them. CDR3 length equals 15 residues. Germline V gene lookup returns CDR1 SNHLY and CDR2 FYNNEI. The DNA for the CDR3 is TGTGCCAGCAGTGAAGGGACGGAAATCTCCTACGAGCAGTACTTC. Translation gives CASSEGTEISYEQYF. Drawing the rest from reference TRBV2 and TRBJ2-7, the complete variable domain is EPEVTQTPSHQVTQMGQEVILRCVPISNHLYFYWYRQILGQKVEFLVSFYNNEISEKSEIFDDQFSVERPDGSNFTLKIRSTKLEDSAMYFCASSEGTEISYEQYFGPGTRLTVT.

The CDR3 DNA reads TGTGCCAGCAGTTACTCGCGGGGCGCCGGATACGAGCAGTACTTC. This translates into CASSYSRGAGYEQYF. The chain joins TRBV6-6 to TRBJ2-7, with TRBD2 as a possible D gene (6 bases). CDR3 size: 15 residues. The V gene's germline CDR1 is MNHNY and CDR2 SVGAGI (reference sequence). V shed 0 bases and J shed 4 bases, with 13 bases lying between them.

This chain connects TRBV10-3 to TRBJ1-2; D unresolved. Germline V gene data show CDR1 as ENHRY and CDR2 as SYGVKD. Trimming shortened V by 2 bases and J by 4 bases, and 5 bases separated the two germline ends. The CDR3 is 12 residues long. The CDR3 DNA sequence: TGTGCCATCAGTGAGGACCGCTATGGCTACACCTTC. It yields the protein CAISEDRYGYTF.

The CDR3: CAWSHPGTGRQPQHF. The CDR3 coding sequence is TGTGCCTGGAGCCATCCCGGGACAGGGCGTCAGCCCCAGCATTTT. This rearrangement joins TRBV30 to TRBJ1-5; TRBD1 matches 9 bases. The V segment lost 3 bases and the J segment 6 bases; nucleotides outside the gene matches: 9. The CDR3 runs 15 residues. The V gene's germline CDR1 is GTSNPN and CDR2 SVGIG (reference sequence).

V and J are TRBV9 and TRBJ2-7; D is unresolved. The CDR3 totals 15 residues. V lost 0 bases to trimming and J lost 0 bases, with 10 bases between them. Germline lookup yields CDR1 SGDLS and CDR2 YYNGEE. The CDR3: CASSVALADSYEQYF. The CDR3, as DNA: TGTGCCAGCAGCGTAGCTTTGGCAGACTCCTACGAGCAGTACTTC.

The rearrangement joins TRBV7-3 to TRBJ2-2; D is unresolved. Germline V gives CDR1 SGHTA, CDR2 FQGTGA. V gave up 5 bases and J gave up 6 bases, with 10 bases separating them. The CDR3 is 13 residues long. CDR3 nucleotide sequence: TGTGCCAGCAGCCCCGATCAGGCCGGGGAGCTGTTTTTT. Protein sequence: CASSPDQAGELFF.

This clone occurred a few times. The chain links TRBV28 to TRBJ1-6, with unresolved D. Trimming shortened V by 6 bases and J by 8 bases, and 23 bases separated the two germline ends. The CDR3 extends over 17 amino acids. Germline V CDR1 and CDR2: MDHEN, SYDVKM. Here the CDR3 DNA reads TGTGCCAGCAGCGTCCGGAGGGAAAGACGACTCGATTCACCCCTCCACTTT. Translation gives CASSVRRERRLDSPLHF.

This chain links TRBV25-1 with TRBJ1-6; unclear D gene. Germline CDR1 and CDR2: MGHDK and SYGVNS. V shed 2 bases and J shed 8 bases, with 13 bases lying between them. The CDR3 runs 15 residues. This CDR3 reads CASSEGAAQHSPLHF. CDR3 coding DNA: TGTGCCAGCAGTGAAGGAGCGGCCCAACATTCACCCCTCCACTTT.

The V and J genes are TRBV5-1 and TRBJ2-3; 9 bases are a match to TRBD1. J lost 4 bases, V lost 3 bases, and 6 bases had no gene match. This CDR3 has 15 amino acids. CDR1 and CDR2 (germline): SGHRS, YFSETQ. The CDR3: CASSSGDRAPDTQYF. In nucleotides, the CDR3 is TGCGCCAGCAGCTCGGGGGACAGGGCCCCAGATACGCAGTATTTT.

V and J are TRBV19 and TRBJ2-2; perhaps TRBD1 as D (6 bases). Germline CDR1 reads LNHDA; CDR2 reads SQIVND (reference sequence). Trimming removed 6 bases from V and 4 bases from J, with 15 bases in between. This CDR3 spans 15 amino acids. Here the CDR3 reads CASRARQDFTGELFF. The CDR3 DNA reads TGTGCCAGTAGAGCCCGACAGGACTTCACCGGGGAGCTGTTTTTT.

The rearrangement joins TRBV11-3 to TRBJ2-7; a possible D gene is TRBD1 (6 bases). The CDR3 covers 14 residues. Germline V lookup: CDR1 SGHNT, CDR2 YENEEA. V was trimmed by 6 bases and J by 1 base, leaving 13 bases between them. In DNA form, the CDR3 reads TGTGCCAGCAGTGCCGGCAGGGGATCCTACGAGCAGTACTTC. Its protein product is CASSAGRGSYEQYF.

The chain employs TRBV19 and TRBJ1-2; 9 bases agree with TRBD1. V was pared by 10 bases and J by 3 bases, with 12 bases of the junction left unmatched. Germline assignment: CDR1 LNHDA and CDR2 SQIVND (reference sequence). This CDR3 contains 15 residues. CDR3 bases: TGTGCCACCAAGTACAGGGGGCAAGGGGACTATGGCTACACCTTC. Residues: CATKYRGQGDYGYTF.

This clone was observed a handful of times. V gene TRBV6-1 combines with J gene TRBJ1-2; 7 positions agree with TRBD1. This CDR3 contains 14 residues. After removal of 6 bases from V and 8 bases from J, the junction contained 12 bases not matched to a gene. From germline, CDR1 is MNHNS and CDR2 SASEGT. CDR3 sequence reads: CASSSQEGARGYTF. The DNA of the CDR3 is TGTGCCAGCAGCTCCCAGGAGGGGGCGCGCGGCTACACCTTC.

The rearrangement links TRBV7-2 to TRBJ1-3; 9 bases align to TRBD1. Germline V gene lookup returns CDR1 SGHTA and CDR2 FQGNSA. The CDR3 runs to 16 residues. V was clipped by 5 bases and J by 5 bases; unmatched bases: 10. This CDR3 is CASSPMGQGERNTIYF. The DNA of the CDR3 is TGTGCCAGCAGCCCGATGGGACAGGGCGAAAGAAACACCATATATTTT.

The chain uses TRBV7-9 and TRBJ2-6, with 10 positions matching TRBD1. Germline V gene lookup returns CDR1 SEHNR and CDR2 FQNEAQ (reference sequence). V shed 3 bases, J shed 3 bases, and the junction held 5 bases outside the gene matches. The CDR3 sequence is 17 residues long. The CDR3 spells CASSLGQGRSGANVLTF. CDR3 nucleotides: TGTGCCAGCAGCTTGGGACAGGGGAGGAGTGGGGCCAACGTCCTGACTTTC.

The rearrangement uses TRBV5-1 and TRBJ1-1; D perhaps matches TRBD1 (5 bases). V lost 3 bases to trimming and J lost 3 bases, with 15 bases between them. Germline values: CDR1 SGHRS, CDR2 YFSETQ. The CDR3 has 15 residues. The CDR3 reads CASSWGPGRDTEAFF. The CDR3 DNA sequence: TGCGCCAGCAGCTGGGGTCCGGGGCGGGACACTGAAGCTTTCTTT.

As to this clone: Other DNA sequences in the sample encode the same CDR3. This sequence joins TRBV28 and TRBJ2-2, with D perhaps matching TRBD2 (5 bases). V was shortened by 2 bases and J by 1 base, with 8 bases between the two germline ends. This CDR3 region has 15 residues. Germline values: CDR1 MDHEN, CDR2 SYDVKM. CDR3 bases: TGTGCCAGCAGTTTACCAGGACTGAACACCGGGGAGCTGTTTTTT. This encodes CASSLPGLNTGELFF.